The 19 T cell receptor beta chains below come from one sample, sequenced in a study of blood T cell repertoires in COVID-19. The table came from immunoSEQ multiplex PCR; TCRdb's copy has only in-frame clones and leaves some out. In the table there are some 150,000 clones, around 82% of which are singletons. Sequencing was done on a sample of peripheral blood. These receptors all stem from a human donor in a cohort sampled during active COVID-19.

The chain joins TRBV28 to TRBJ2-3; a possible D gene is TRBD2 (6 bases). The CDR3 contains 13 residues. With 6 bases removed from V and 5 bases from J, the gap between germline ends came to 12 bases. Germline CDR1 reads MDHEN; CDR2 reads SYDVKM. CDR3 in amino acids: CASRTRARDTQYF. DNA of the CDR3: TGTGCCAGCAGGACTAGGGCCCGAGATACGCAGTATTTT.

The chain recombines TRBV10-3 with TRBJ2-1; 11 nucleotides line up with TRBD2. The CDR3 is made up of 13 amino acids. Germline assignment: CDR1 ENHRY and CDR2 SYGVKD. J lost 8 bases, V lost 11 bases, and 8 bases had no gene match. The DNA for the CDR3 is TGTGCCTCCTGCCTAGCGGGGGGCCATGAGCAGTTCTTC. Translated: CASCLAGGHEQFF.

V is TRBV19 and J is TRBJ2-1; TRBD2 might be the D (5 bases). CDR3 length: 17 amino acids. V was pared by 2 bases and J by 7 bases, with 21 bases between. Germline lookup yields CDR1 LNHDA and CDR2 SQIVND (reference sequence). Written as DNA, the CDR3 is TGTGCCAGTAGTATAAGGGCTGGCGGGTTGGTATTTAATGAGCAGTTCTTC. This codes for CASSIRAGGLVFNEQFF.

V gene TRBV28 combines with J gene TRBJ2-7, with TRBD2 matching 12 bases. V trimming: 6 bases; J trimming: 7 bases; junction bases outside the gene matches: 1. This CDR3 is built from 12 residues. Per germline, CDR1 MDHEN and CDR2 SYDVKM. The CDR3 sequence is CASRTSGGEQYF. The CDR3 bases are TGTGCCAGCAGAACTAGCGGGGGGGAGCAGTACTTC.

The chain links TRBV4-1 to TRBJ1-6; 9 bases line up with TRBD1. CDR1 and CDR2 (germline): MGHRA, YSYEKL. The CDR3 is 15 amino acids. V lost 4 bases, J lost 8 bases, and 6 bases stayed unmatched. CDR3 region: CASSRDDRGYSPLHF. DNA of the CDR3: TGCGCCAGCAGCCGGGATGACAGGGGGTATTCACCCCTCCACTTT.

The CDR3 here is CASSPTGGAYGYTF. The CDR3 DNA sequence: TGTGCCAGCTCACCGACAGGGGGCGCGTATGGCTACACCTTC. This chain links TRBV18 with TRBJ1-2; 10 nucleotides agree with TRBD1. The V gene end was trimmed by 3 bases and the J gene end by 5 bases; junction bases not matched to a gene: 3. The CDR3 totals 14 residues. CDR1 is KGHSH, CDR2 LQKENI, per germline.

The chain is built from TRBV6-2 or TRBV6-3 and TRBJ2-5; D ambiguous. V was shortened by 0 bases and J by 4 bases, with 12 bases between the two germline ends. Per the germline V gene, CDR1 is MNHEY and CDR2 is SVGEGT. The length of the CDR3 is 15 residues. The CDR3 sequence: CASSYSLTNGETQYF. Here the CDR3 DNA reads TGTGCCAGCAGTTACTCCCTGACAAATGGAGAGACCCAGTACTTC.

The chain uses TRBV5-4 and TRBJ2-2, with TRBD2 identical over 13 bases. The CDR3 is 15 residues long. Germline V gene data show CDR1 as SGHNT and CDR2 as YYREEE (reference sequence). Germline trimming cut 1 base from V and 6 bases from J; bases unmatched to any gene: 0. CDR3 nucleotide sequence: TGTGCCAGCAGCTTGACTAGCGGGAGGGCCGGGGAGCTGTTTTTT. Protein product: CASSLTSGRAGELFF.

The V and J genes are TRBV29-1 and TRBJ2-7; D not resolved. CDR3 size: 14 residues. Trimming took off 2 bases at V and 1 base at J, with 12 bases between the two ends. CDR1 and CDR2 from the germline V gene are SQVTM and ANQGSEA. The CDR3 reads CSVEFSERSYEQYV. CDR3 DNA sequence: TGCAGCGTTGAATTCAGTGAGAGGTCCTACGAGCAGTACGTC.

The chain links TRBV4-1 to TRBJ2-7, with a weak D call TRBD1 (5 bases). Trimming stripped 0 bases from V and 7 bases from J, with 10 bases between. There are 13 residues in the CDR3. Per the germline V gene, CDR1 is MGHRA and CDR2 is YSYEKL. CDR3 residues: CASSQEGVGEQYF. The CDR3 nucleotides are TGCGCCAGCAGCCAAGAAGGGGTGGGGGAGCAGTACTTC.

V is TRBV5-1 and J is TRBJ2-7, with TRBD1 as a possible D gene (5 bases). Trimming took 1 base from V and 2 from J, leaving 13 bases between them. There are 15 residues in the CDR3. CDR1 and CDR2 (germline): SGHRS, YFSETQ. CDR3 protein: CASSLTPDSTYEQYF. The CDR3 bases are TGCGCCAGCAGCTTGACGCCAGACAGCACCTACGAGCAGTACTTC.

V is TRBV6-5 and J is TRBJ1-1, with D hard to call. The CDR3 totals 14 residues. Trimming took off 5 bases at V and 4 bases at J, with 14 bases between the two ends. CDR1 is MNHEY, CDR2 SVGAGI, per germline. As DNA, the CDR3 is TGTGCCAGCAGTAGACTCGGAAGTGGCACTGAAGCTTTCTTT. It encodes CASSRLGSGTEAFF.

This chain links TRBV7-9 with TRBJ2-1; 9 nucleotides match TRBD1. The CDR3 has 15 amino acids. V gave up 2 bases and J gave up 4 bases; unmatched junction bases: 3. CDR1 and CDR2 (germline): SEHNR, FQNEAQ (reference sequence). The CDR3: CASSLQQGAYNEQFF. CDR3 in DNA: TGTGCCAGCAGCTTACAACAGGGGGCGTACAATGAGCAGTTCTTC.

The rearrangement links TRBV4-1 to TRBJ1-5; D is unresolved. Germline-derived CDR1 and CDR2 are MGHRA and YSYEKL. V lost 0 bases and J 3 bases, leaving 9 bases between the germline ends. This CDR3 has 15 amino acids. The CDR3 DNA is TGCGCCAGCAGCCAAGACCCAGGATACAATCAGCCCCAGCATTTT. As protein: CASSQDPGYNQPQHF.

This chain joins TRBV5-1 and TRBJ2-5; 10 bases line up with TRBD2. Germline values: CDR1 SGHRS, CDR2 YFSETQ. Losses at the gene ends were 3 bases for V and 1 base for J; bases not matched to a gene: 3. The CDR3 is made up of 15 amino acids. CDR3 protein: CASSSWTSGQETQYF. The CDR3 DNA sequence: TGCGCCAGCAGCTCATGGACTAGCGGCCAAGAGACCCAGTACTTC. Based on the CDR3 plus reference TRBV5-1 and TRBJ2-5, the full variable domain is KAGVTQTPRYLIKTRGQQVTLSCSPISGHRSVSWYQQTPGQGLQFLFEYFSETQRNKGNFPGRFSGRQFSNSRSEMNVSTLELGDSALYLCASSSWTSGQETQYFGPGTRLLVL.

This clone appeared once. This chain joins TRBV3-1 (or the pseudogene TRBV3-2) and TRBJ2-7, with TRBD1 identical over 7 bases. CDR1 LGHDT and CDR2 YNNKEL come from the germline V gene (reference sequence). V dropped 2 bases and J dropped 2; count of bases not matched to a gene: 6. The CDR3 spans 15 residues. CDR3 nucleotide sequence: TGTGCCAGCAGCCAACTCCCGACAGGGCCCTACGAGCAGTACTTC. The encoded protein is CASSQLPTGPYEQYF.

This rearrangement joins TRBV24-1 to TRBJ2-5; 7 nucleotides match TRBD1. V trimming: 1 base; J trimming: 4 bases; junction bases outside the gene matches: 8. The CDR3 spans 16 residues. The V gene's germline CDR1 is KGHDR and CDR2 SFDVKD. The CDR3 loop is CATSDFAGGSRETQYF. CDR3 sequence (DNA): TGTGCCACCAGTGATTTTGCAGGGGGTTCGAGAGAGACCCAGTACTTC.

The chain combines TRBV7-9 with TRBJ2-3, with 8 bases that match TRBD2. The V and J ends lost 5 bases and 4 bases, in that order; junction bases with no gene match: 14. From germline, CDR1 is SEHNR and CDR2 FQNEAQ (reference sequence). CDR3 size: 17 residues. The CDR3 nucleotides are TGTGCCAGCAGCCTAACCGGGGGTAGCGGGGTCGCAGATACGCAGTATTTT. Its protein is CASSLTGGSGVADTQYF.

The chain has TRBV11-3 and TRBJ2-1; 12 nucleotides match TRBD2. V trimming: 1 base; J trimming: 7 bases; junction bases outside the gene matches: 5. The CDR3 length is 16 residues. Germline values: CDR1 SGHNT, CDR2 YENEEA. The CDR3 sequence: CASSLVSSGGANEQFF. The CDR3 bases are TGTGCCAGCAGCTTAGTCTCTAGCGGGGGGGCAAATGAGCAGTTCTTC.